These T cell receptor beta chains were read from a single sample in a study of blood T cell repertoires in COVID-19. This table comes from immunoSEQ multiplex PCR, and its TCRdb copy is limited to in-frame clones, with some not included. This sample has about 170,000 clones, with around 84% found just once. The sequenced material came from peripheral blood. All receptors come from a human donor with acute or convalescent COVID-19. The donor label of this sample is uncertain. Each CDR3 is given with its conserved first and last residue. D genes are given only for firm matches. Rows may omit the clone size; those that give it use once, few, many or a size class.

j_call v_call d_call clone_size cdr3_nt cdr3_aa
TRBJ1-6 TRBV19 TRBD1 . TGTGCCAGTACCTCCGGGACAGGGAATTCACCCCTCCACTTT CASTSGTGNSPLHF
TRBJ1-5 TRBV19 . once TGTGCCAGTAGTATCAATCATAATCAGCCCCAGCATTTT CASSINHNQPQHF
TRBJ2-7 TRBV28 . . TGTGCCAGCAGTTTGAGGACACCAAATTACGAGCAGTACTTC CASSLRTPNYEQYF
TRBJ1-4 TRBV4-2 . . TGTGCCAGCAGCCAAGATGGGACTCATGAAAAACTGTTTTTT CASSQDGTHEKLFF
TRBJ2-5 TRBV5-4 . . TGTGCCAGCAGCTTGATGGACTTACAAGAGACCCAGTACTTC CASSLMDLQETQYF
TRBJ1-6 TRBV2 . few TGTGCCAGCGAAAATGGGGAGGGGAGCTCCTATAATTCACCCCTCCACTTT CASENGEGSSYNSPLHF
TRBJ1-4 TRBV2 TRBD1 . TGTGCCAGCAGGAATAGGGGACAGGCCCATGAAAAACTGTTTTTT CASRNRGQAHEKLFF
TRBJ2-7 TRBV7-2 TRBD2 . TGTGCCAGCAGCGAGCTATTTGGCGGGGGGCTCTACGAGCAGTACTTC CASSELFGGGLYEQYF
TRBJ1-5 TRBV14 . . TGTGCCAGCAGCCAAGGAGGCATTAGCAATCAGCCCCAGCATTTT CASSQGGISNQPQHF
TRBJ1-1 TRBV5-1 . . TGCGCCAGCAGCTCGGACAGCATGAACACTGAAGCTTTCTTT CASSSDSMNTEAFF
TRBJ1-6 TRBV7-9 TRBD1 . TGTGCCAGCAACCCCGGGACAGGGTGGAATTCACCCCTCCACTTT CASNPGTGWNSPLHF
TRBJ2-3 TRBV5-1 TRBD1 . TGCGCCAGCAGCAGGGGACAGGAACCATCAAGAGATACGCAGTATTTT CASSRGQEPSRDTQYF
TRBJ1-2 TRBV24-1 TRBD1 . TGTGCCACCAGTGTGGGACAGGATAACTATGGCTACACCTTC CATSVGQDNYGYTF
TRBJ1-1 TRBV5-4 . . TGTGCCAGCAGCTTGGAATTACAGGGAACCCCTTGGGAGGCTTTCTTT CASSLELQGTPWEAFF
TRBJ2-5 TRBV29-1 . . TGCAGCGTTGACAACCAAGAGACCCAGTACTTC CSVDNQETQYF
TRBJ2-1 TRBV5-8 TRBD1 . TGTGCCAGCAGCCCTCCGGACAGGGACGTCTACAATGAGCAGTTCTTC CASSPPDRDVYNEQFF
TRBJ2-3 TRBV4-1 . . TGCGCCAGCAGCCAAGTCCAACTAGGCGGGACGGATACGCAGTATTTT CASSQVQLGGTDTQYF
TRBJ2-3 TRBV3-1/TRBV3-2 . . TGTGCCAGCAGTCGTGGATTAGCCGTTAGCACAGATACGCAGTATTTT CASSRGLAVSTDTQYF
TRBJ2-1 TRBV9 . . TGTGCCAGCAGCGTAATACAGACTACTGAGCAGTTCTTC CASSVIQTTEQFF
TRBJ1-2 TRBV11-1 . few TGTGCCAGCAGCCAAAGCAGGACAGCTAACTATGGCTACACCTTC CASSQSRTANYGYTF
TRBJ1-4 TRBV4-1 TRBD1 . TGCGCCAGCAGCCAAATAGGACAGGGTGGAAAACTGTTTTTT CASSQIGQGGKLFF
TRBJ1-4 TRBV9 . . TGTGCCAGCAGCGTTTCTCCCCGCCGGGATGCTAATGAAAAACTGTTTTTT CASSVSPRRDANEKLFF
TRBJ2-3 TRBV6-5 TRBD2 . TGTGCCAGCAGTTTAGGACTAGCGGGCCTCACAGATACGCAGTATTTT CASSLGLAGLTDTQYF
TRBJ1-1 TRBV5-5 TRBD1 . TGTGCCAGCAGCTTGGGGGACAGGGTGAACACTGAAGCTTTCTTT CASSLGDRVNTEAFF
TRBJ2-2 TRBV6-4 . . TGTGCCAGCAGTGACTGGCAGGGTGGAACCGGGGAGCTGTTTTTT CASSDWQGGTGELFF
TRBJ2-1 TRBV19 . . TGTGCCAGTAGCCCAGGGGTCATGAGCTCCTACAATGAGCAGTTCTTC CASSPGVMSSYNEQFF
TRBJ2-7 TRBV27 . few TGTGCCAGCAGTTTAAAAGGGGCCGCCTACGAGCAGTACTTC CASSLKGAAYEQYF
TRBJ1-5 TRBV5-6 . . TGTGCCAGCAGCGGGCAGGGGTTGAGCAATCAGCCCCAGCATTTT CASSGQGLSNQPQHF
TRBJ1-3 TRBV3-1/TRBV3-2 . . TGTGCCAGCACAACTACTGGAAACACCATATATTTT CASTTTGNTIYF
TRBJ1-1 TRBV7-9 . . TGTGCCAGCAGCTTCGGACAGCCCACTGAAGCTTTCTTT CASSFGQPTEAFF
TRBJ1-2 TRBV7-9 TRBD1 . TGTGCCAGCACCTTAGATTTAGCGGACAGGGGCTACACCTTC CASTLDLADRGYTF
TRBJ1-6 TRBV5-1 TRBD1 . TGCGCCAGCAGCGCCCGGACAGGGATTATTAATTCACCCCTCCACTTT CASSARTGIINSPLHF
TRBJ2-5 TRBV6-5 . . TGTGCCAGCAGTTACTCGGGCAGGGAAGAGACCCAGTACTTC CASSYSGREETQYF
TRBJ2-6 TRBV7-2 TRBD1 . TGTGCCAGCAGCCAGAGGTGGACAGGGGCCTCTGGGGCCAACGTCCTGACTTTC CASSQRWTGASGANVLTF
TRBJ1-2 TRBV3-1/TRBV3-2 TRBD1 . TGTGCCAGCAGCCAAACCACAGGGGTGCATGGCTACACCTTC CASSQTTGVHGYTF
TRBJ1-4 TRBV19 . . TGTGCCAGTAGACCAGGGCAGGGTCATGAAAAACTGTTTTTT CASRPGQGHEKLFF
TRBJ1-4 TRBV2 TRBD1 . TGTGCCAGCAGCGCCGGACAGGGACCAACTAATGAAAAACTGTTTTTT CASSAGQGPTNEKLFF
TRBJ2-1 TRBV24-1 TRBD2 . TGTGCCACCGGGACTAGCCAGTCAAATGAGCAGTTCTTC CATGTSQSNEQFF
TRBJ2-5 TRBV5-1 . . TGCGCCAGCAGCTTCCGCGCCGGACTACTCCAAGAGACCCAGTACTTC CASSFRAGLLQETQYF
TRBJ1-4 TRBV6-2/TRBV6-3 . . TGTGCCAGCAGCACCGGTCAAAAATCCAGGGTTAATGAAAAACTGTTTTTT CASSTGQKSRVNEKLFF
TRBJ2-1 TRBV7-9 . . TGTGCCAGCATCAACGTGTACAGCTCACGCAATGAGCAGTTCTTC CASINVYSSRNEQFF
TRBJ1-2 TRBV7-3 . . TGTGCCAGCAGCCAATCTCAGGGGAATGGCTACACCTTC CASSQSQGNGYTF
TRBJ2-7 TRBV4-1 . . TGCGCCAGCAGCCAAGATAGGAGGAGCTCCTACGAGCAGTACTTC CASSQDRRSSYEQYF
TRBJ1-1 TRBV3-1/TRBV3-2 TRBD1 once TGTGCCAGCAGCCAGACAGGGGGAAACACTGAAGCTTTCTTT CASSQTGGNTEAFF
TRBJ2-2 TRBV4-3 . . TGCGCCAGCAGCCAAGAGGGCCAGGGAAAAACCGGGGAGCTGTTTTTT CASSQEGQGKTGELFF
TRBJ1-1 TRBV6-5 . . TGTGCCAGCAGAAGGGGGAAGGGTACCACTGAAGCTTTCTTT CASRRGKGTTEAFF
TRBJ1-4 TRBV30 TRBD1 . TGTGCCTGGAGTGTAGGGGGCGGGAATGAAAAACTGTTTTTT CAWSVGGGNEKLFF
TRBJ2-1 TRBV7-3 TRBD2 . TGTGCCAGCAGTTCCCCGGGACCGGGAGGGAATGAGCAGTTCTTC CASSSPGPGGNEQFF
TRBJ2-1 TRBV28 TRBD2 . TGTGCCAGCAGTTTATTCCTAGCGGGGCACAATGAGCAGTTCTTC CASSLFLAGHNEQFF
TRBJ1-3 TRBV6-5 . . TGCGCGTTAAGTGACAGCTCTGGAAACACCATATATTTT CALSDSSGNTIYF
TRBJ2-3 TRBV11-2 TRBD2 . TGTGCCAGCAGCCCCGGGACTAGCGGGGGAAGGAAAGATACGCAGTATTTT CASSPGTSGGRKDTQYF
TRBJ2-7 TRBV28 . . TGTGCCAGCTACAGGGAGAGGGAGCAGTACTTC CASYREREQYF
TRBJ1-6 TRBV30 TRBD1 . TGTGCCTGGAGCCTACAGGGGATAGGTTCACCCCTCCACTTT CAWSLQGIGSPLHF
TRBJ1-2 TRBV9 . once TGTGCCAGCAGCGCCGCGGGCTATGGCTACACCTTC CASSAAGYGYTF